This T cell receptor beta chain is from a study of T-cell reconstitution after alpha-beta-depleted transplantation in children. This clonotype came up many times. The CDR3 spans 13 residues. V lost 5 bases, J lost 0 bases, and 11 bases lay in between. Per the germline V gene, CDR1 is SQVTM and CDR2 is ANQGSEA. Researchers prepared the TCRbeta library using unique molecular identifiers, the study reports. TCRdb recomputed calls from the PCR reads with MiXCR, one row per CDR3 protein. The data hold roughly 220,000 distinct CDR3 sequences, with more than 10% observed a single time. This clonotype was sampled from a human donor who donated a stem cell graft to a child with acute lymphoblastic leukemia. The input for sequencing was PBMCs from the stem cell graft donor, taken from the stem cell graft. The chain is built from TRBV29-1 and TRBJ2-7; D tentatively fits TRBD1 or TRBD2 (5 bases each). The CDR3 sequence: CSVWDGSSYEQYF. In nucleotides, the CDR3 is TGCAGCGTTTGGGACGGAAGCTCCTACGAGCAGTACTTC.